This T cell receptor (beta chain) originates from a study of OX40 agonist ivuxolimab in advanced cancers. At the level of the study: The patients received agonistic anti-OX40 (CD134) antibody ivuxolimab.

Sequencing used immunoSEQ multiplex PCR; TCRdb keeps in-frame clones, though not all of them. This sample has 74,000 or so clones, with over 85% found just once. A remark on this clone: Antigen: not known.

The V gene end was trimmed by 4 bases and the J gene end by 4 bases; junction bases not matched to a gene: 4. CDR1 and CDR2 (germline): MDHEN, SYDVKM. This CDR3 comprises 14 residues. Findings of the study overall: The 0.1-3.0 mg/kg partial responders had among the lowest clonal expansion.

The gene calls are TRBV28 and TRBJ1-3, with 7 bases fitting TRBD1. This sample comprised CD4+ or CD8+ T cells sorted from blood, obtained in a trial of the OX40 agonist ivuxolimab. This TCR was recovered from an adult with an advanced solid tumor such as melanoma, head and neck, liver or kidney cancer. The CDR3, as DNA: TGTGCCAGCAGTTCCGGACAGGTCGGAAACACCATATATTTT. Residues: CASSSGQVGNTIYF.